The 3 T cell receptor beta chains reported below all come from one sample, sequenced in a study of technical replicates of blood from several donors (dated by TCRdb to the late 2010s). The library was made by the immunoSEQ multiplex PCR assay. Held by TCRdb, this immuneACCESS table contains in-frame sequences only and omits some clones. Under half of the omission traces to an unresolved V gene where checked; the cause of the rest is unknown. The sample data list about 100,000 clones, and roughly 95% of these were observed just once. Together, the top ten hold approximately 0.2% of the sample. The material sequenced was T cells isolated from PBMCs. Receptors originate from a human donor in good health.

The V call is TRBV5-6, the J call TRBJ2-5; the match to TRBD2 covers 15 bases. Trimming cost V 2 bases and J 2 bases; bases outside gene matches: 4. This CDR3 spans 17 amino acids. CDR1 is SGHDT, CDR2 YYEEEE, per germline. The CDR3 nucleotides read TGTGCCAGCAGCTTTGGACTAGCGGGGGGGATACAAGAGACCCAGTACTTC. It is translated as CASSFGLAGGIQETQYF.

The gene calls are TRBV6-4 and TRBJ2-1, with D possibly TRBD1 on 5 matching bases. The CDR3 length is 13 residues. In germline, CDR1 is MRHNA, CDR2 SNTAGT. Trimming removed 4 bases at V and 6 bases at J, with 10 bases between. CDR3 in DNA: TGTGCCAGCAGTGCAGGGCCCTCCAATGAGCAGTTCTTC. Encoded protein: CASSAGPSNEQFF.

This chain's CDR3 is CASSSAGLNTEAFF. In nucleotides, the CDR3 is TGTGCCAGCAGCTCCGCAGGGTTGAACACTGAAGCTTTCTTT. The chain combines TRBV7-9 with TRBJ1-1, with a tentative D call TRBD1 (5 bases). V gave up 4 bases and J gave up 0 bases, with 9 bases separating them. Germline V gives CDR1 SEHNR, CDR2 FQNEAQ (reference sequence). The CDR3 is made up of 14 amino acids.